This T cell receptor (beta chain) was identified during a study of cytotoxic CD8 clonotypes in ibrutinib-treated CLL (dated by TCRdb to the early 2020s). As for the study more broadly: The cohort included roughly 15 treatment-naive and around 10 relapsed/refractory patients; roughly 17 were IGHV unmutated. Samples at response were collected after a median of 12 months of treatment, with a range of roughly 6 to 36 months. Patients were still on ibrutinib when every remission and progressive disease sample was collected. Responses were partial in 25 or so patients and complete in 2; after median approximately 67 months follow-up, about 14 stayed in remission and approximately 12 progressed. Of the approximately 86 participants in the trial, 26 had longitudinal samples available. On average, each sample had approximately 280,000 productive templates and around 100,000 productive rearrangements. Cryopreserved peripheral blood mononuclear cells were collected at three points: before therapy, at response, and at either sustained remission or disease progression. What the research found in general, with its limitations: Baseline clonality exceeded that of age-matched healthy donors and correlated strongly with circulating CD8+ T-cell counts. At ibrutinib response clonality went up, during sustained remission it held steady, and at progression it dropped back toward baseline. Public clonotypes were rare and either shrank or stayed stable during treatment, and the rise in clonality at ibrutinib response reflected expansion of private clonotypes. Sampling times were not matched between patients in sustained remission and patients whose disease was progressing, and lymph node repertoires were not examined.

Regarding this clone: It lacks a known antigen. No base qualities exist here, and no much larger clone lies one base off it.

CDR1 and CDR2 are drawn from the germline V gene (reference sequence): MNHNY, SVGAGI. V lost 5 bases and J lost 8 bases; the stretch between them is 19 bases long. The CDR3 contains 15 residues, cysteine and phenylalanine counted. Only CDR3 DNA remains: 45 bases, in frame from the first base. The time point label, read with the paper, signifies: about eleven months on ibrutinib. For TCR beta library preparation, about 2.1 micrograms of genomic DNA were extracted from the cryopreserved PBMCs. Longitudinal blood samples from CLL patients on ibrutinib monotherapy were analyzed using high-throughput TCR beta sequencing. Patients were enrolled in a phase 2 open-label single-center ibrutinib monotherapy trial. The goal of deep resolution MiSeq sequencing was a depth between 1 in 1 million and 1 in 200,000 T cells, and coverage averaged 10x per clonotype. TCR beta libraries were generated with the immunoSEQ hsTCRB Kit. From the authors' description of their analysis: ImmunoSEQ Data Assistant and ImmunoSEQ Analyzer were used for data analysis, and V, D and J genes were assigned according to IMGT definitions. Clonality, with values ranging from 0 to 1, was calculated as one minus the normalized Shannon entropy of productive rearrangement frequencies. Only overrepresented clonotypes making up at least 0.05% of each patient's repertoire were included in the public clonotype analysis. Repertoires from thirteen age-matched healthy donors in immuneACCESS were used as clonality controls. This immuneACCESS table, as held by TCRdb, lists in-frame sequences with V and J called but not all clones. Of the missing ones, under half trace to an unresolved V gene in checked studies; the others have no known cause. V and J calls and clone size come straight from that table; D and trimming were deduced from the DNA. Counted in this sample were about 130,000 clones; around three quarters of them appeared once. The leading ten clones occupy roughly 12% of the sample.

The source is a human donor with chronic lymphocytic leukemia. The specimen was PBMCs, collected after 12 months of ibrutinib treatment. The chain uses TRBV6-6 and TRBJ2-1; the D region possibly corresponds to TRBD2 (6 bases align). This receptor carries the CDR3 CASSPRAGTVHEQFF. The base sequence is TGTGCCAGCAGTCCCCGGGCGGGAACTGTTCATGAGCAGTTCTTC.